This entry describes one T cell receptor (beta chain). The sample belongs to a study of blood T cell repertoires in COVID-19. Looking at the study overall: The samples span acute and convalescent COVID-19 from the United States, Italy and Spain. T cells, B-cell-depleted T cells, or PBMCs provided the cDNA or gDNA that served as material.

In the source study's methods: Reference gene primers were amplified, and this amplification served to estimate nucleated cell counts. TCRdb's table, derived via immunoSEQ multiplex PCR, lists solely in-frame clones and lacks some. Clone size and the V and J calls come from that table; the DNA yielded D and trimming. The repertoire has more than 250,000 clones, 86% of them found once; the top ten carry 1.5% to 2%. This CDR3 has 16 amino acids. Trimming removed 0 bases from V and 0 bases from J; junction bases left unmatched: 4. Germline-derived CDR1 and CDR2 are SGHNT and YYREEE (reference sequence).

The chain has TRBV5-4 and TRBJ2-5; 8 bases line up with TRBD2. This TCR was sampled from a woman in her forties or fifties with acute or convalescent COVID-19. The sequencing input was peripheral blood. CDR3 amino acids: CASSLGLAGNQETQYF. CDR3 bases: TGTGCCAGCAGCTTGGGGCTAGCGGGTAACCAAGAGACCCAGTACTTC.